The 2 T cell receptor beta chains given below trace back to one sample, sequenced in a study of T-cell memory formation after mild COVID-19. MiXCR was run by TCRdb on the 5' RACE reads, yielding one entry per CDR3 protein. The sample lists fewer than 75,000 distinct CDR3 sequences; 12% were seen once. The sequenced sample was PBMCs or a T cell subset sorted from them (not recorded which). The receptors derive from a man aged 18-30 years who had mild COVID-19 (a few samples of this study predate the infection). Cell type and time point are not known.

This clonotype was found a few times. This sequence joins TRBV7-6 and TRBJ2-7, with D possibly TRBD2 on 6 matching bases. The germline gives CDR1 SGHVS, CDR2 FNYEAQ. CDR3 length equals 16 residues. Trimming shortened V by 5 bases and J by 2 bases, and 19 bases separated the two germline ends. The CDR3 nucleotides are TGTGCCAGCAGCCCAAACGCCGGGGGACCGGCCTACGAGCAGTACTTC. It codes for CASSPNAGGPAYEQYF.

This clonotype was found a few times. The J gene is TRBJ2-3, the V gene TRBV18; D remains ambiguous. Germline V gives CDR1 KGHSH, CDR2 LQKENI. Trimming removed 5 bases from V and 0 bases from J, with 6 bases in between. The CDR3 covers 13 residues. CDR3: CASSIASTDTQYF. The CDR3 coding sequence is TGTGCCAGCTCAATAGCTAGCACAGATACGCAGTATTTT.